The next 30 T cell receptor beta chains were all read from a single sample in a study of T cell repertoires in cytomegalovirus infection. Their antigen targets remain unknown. TCRdb passed the reads through MiXCR, listing each CDR3 protein once. Among around 500,000 distinct CDR3 sequences listed, about 42% were seen once. The sample was cultured PBMCs, taken from culture after CMV antigen stimulation. The receptor source for this set is a human donor in good health (CMV status not recorded). Some clones in this sample may be carry-over from other donors' samples.

A few counts support this clonotype. The chain combines TRBV19 with TRBJ1-1; TRBD1 might be the D (6 bases). The V and J ends lost 5 bases and 0 bases respectively, with 13 bases between them. The CDR3 has 15 residues. CDR1 and CDR2 (germline): LNHDA, SQIVND (reference sequence). The CDR3 region has the DNA TGTGCCAGTAGTGATTTTGGACAGCTGAACACTGAAGCTTTCTTT. This encodes CASSDFGQLNTEAFF.

This chain uses TRBV6-1 with TRBJ1-5; tentatively, D is TRBD1 (5 bases). V lost 6 bases and J 0 bases, leaving 18 bases between the germline ends. Germline V CDR1 and CDR2: MNHNS, SASEGT. The CDR3 consists of 17 residues. The CDR3 DNA is TGTGCCAGCAGGATGGCACAGGCTCGCTATAGCAATCAGCCCCAGCATTTT. Its protein is CASRMAQARYSNQPQHF.

The rearrangement links TRBV19 to TRBJ1-2; TRBD1 matches 9 bases. Germline CDR1 LNHDA, CDR2 SQIVND (reference sequence). V was clipped by 7 bases and J by 4 bases; unmatched bases: 7. The CDR3 covers 14 residues. The CDR3 sequence: CASIRTGARYGYTF. CDR3 DNA: TGTGCCAGTATTCGGACAGGGGCCCGCTATGGCTACACCTTC.

This clonotype has more than one count but fewer than ten. V is TRBV6-2 or TRBV6-3 and J is TRBJ2-3; D is undetermined. V gave up 7 bases and J gave up 3 bases, with 14 bases separating them. CDR1 MNHEY and CDR2 SVGEGT come from the germline V gene. This CDR3 region has 14 residues. The CDR3 region has the DNA TGTGCCAGCACCCCTCTGCCCCATACAGATACGCAGTATTTT. Translating it yields CASTPLPHTDTQYF.

V usage is TRBV6-2 or TRBV6-3 and J usage is TRBJ2-7, with D perhaps matching TRBD1 (7 bases). Trimming left V 6 bases short and J 5 bases short, with 11 bases between. This CDR3 is built from 12 residues. The germline CDR1 and CDR2 sequences are MNHEY and SVGEGT. DNA of the CDR3: TGTGCCAGCAGCAGGGGGGTGGACGAGCAGTACTTC. Protein sequence: CASSRGVDEQYF.

The chain recombines TRBV7-2 with TRBJ1-2; 8 bases map to TRBD1. Trimming took 5 bases from V and 6 from J; bases not matched to a gene: 5. Per the germline V gene, CDR1 is SGHTA and CDR2 is FQGNSA. The CDR3 extends over 13 amino acids. The CDR3 reads CASSPRGRDGYTF. The CDR3 region has the DNA TGTGCCAGCAGCCCCAGGGGGCGCGATGGCTACACCTTC.

This sequence joins TRBV12-3 or TRBV12-4 and TRBJ1-3; D uncertain. The CDR3 is 13 residues long. V lost 6 bases, J lost 2 bases, and 8 bases lay in between. Here the CDR3 reads CASSLFAGNTIYF. As DNA, the CDR3 is TGTGCCAGCAGCCTTTTCGCTGGAAACACCATATATTTT.

The V gene is TRBV6-6, the J gene TRBJ2-1; possibly TRBD1 or TRBD2 for D (5 bases each). CDR1 and CDR2 from the germline V gene are MNHNY and SVGAGI (reference sequence). V lost 8 bases, J lost 8 bases, and 19 bases lay in between. CDR3 length: 14 amino acids. The CDR3: CASSGARTSYEQFF. Here the CDR3 DNA reads TGTGCCAGCTCCGGGGCCCGCACATCCTATGAGCAGTTCTTC.

This clonotype was seen only a few times. This chain joins TRBV4-1 and TRBJ2-5; 9 bases agree with TRBD2. CDR3 length: 16 amino acids. V shed 1 base, J shed 8 bases, and the junction held 11 bases outside the gene matches. CDR1 and CDR2 from the germline V gene are MGHRA and YSYEKL. CDR3 sequence reads: CASSQGRASGVNTQYF. In DNA form, the CDR3 reads TGCGCCAGCAGCCAAGGACGAGCTAGCGGGGTTAATACCCAGTACTTC.

J is TRBJ2-1 and V is TRBV6-2 or TRBV6-3; 9 bases match TRBD1. V lost 6 bases and J lost 14; bases outside the gene matches: 17. This CDR3 is 15 amino acids long. Germline assignment: CDR1 MNHEY and CDR2 SVGEGT. In DNA form, the CDR3 reads TGTGCCAGCAGGAAAGAGATGGACCGGGACAGGGTTAAGTTCTTC. Protein product: CASRKEMDRDRVKFF.

This clonotype has a handful of counts. V usage is TRBV7-9 and J usage is TRBJ2-5; D unclear. The CDR3 has 12 residues. Germline V gene lookup returns CDR1 SEHNR and CDR2 FQNEAQ (reference sequence). Trimming took off 2 bases at V and 1 base at J, with 2 bases between the two ends. In nucleotides, the CDR3 is TGTGCCAGCAGCTTACTCCAAGAGACCCAGTACTTC. Protein product: CASSLLQETQYF.

The table lists this clonotype with a few counts. The V gene is TRBV7-2, the J gene TRBJ2-3; TRBD2 might be the D (5 bases). Germline CDR1 is SGHTA and CDR2 is FQGNSA. Trimming removed 8 bases at V and 0 bases at J, with 18 bases between. The CDR3 length is 16 residues. In DNA, the CDR3 is TGTGCCAGCGACGACCAGCGGACCCTAAGCACAGATACGCAGTATTTT. Translating it yields CASDDQRTLSTDTQYF. The variable domain in full, completed from reference TRBV7-2 and TRBJ2-3, reads GAGVSQSPSNKVTEKGKDVELRCDPISGHTALYWYRQSLGQGLEFLIYFQGNSAPDKSGLPSDRFSAERTGGSVSTLTIQRTQQEDSAVYLCASDDQRTLSTDTQYFGPGTRLTVL.

This clonotype appeared a few times. The genes are TRBV12-3 or TRBV12-4 and TRBJ2-7; the match to TRBD1 covers 9 bases. The ends lost 7 bases at V and 6 bases at J; junction bases unmatched: 4. CDR3 length equals 12 residues. The CDR3 DNA reads TGTGCCAGCACCAGGACAGGGGTCGAGCAGTACTTC. Its protein is CASTRTGVEQYF.

This clonotype was recorded a few times. The chain is built from TRBV12-3 or TRBV12-4 and TRBJ2-1; 8 bases fit TRBD1. The CDR3 extends over 12 amino acids. Losses at the gene ends were 8 bases for V and 6 bases for J; bases not matched to a gene: 3. The CDR3 reads CASVTGGNEQFF. CDR3 in DNA: TGTGCCAGCGTTACAGGGGGCAATGAGCAGTTCTTC.

In its sample, this clonotype was seen a few times. The V gene is TRBV24-1, the J gene TRBJ1-5, with TRBD1 matching 7 bases. The CDR3 runs to 15 residues. V dropped 3 bases and J dropped 5; count of bases not matched to a gene: 6. Germline V gene sequence: CDR1 KGHDR, CDR2 SFDVKD. The CDR3 coding sequence is TGTGCCACCAGTGATGGAACAGGGGTAGATCAGCCCCAGCATTTT. It specifies CATSDGTGVDQPQHF.

The chain is built from TRBV7-6 and TRBJ2-5, with a tentative D call TRBD2 (7 bases). The germline gives CDR1 SGHVS, CDR2 FNYEAQ. The CDR3 length is 18 residues. V was shortened by 4 bases and J by 5 bases, with 26 bases between the two germline ends. The CDR3 loop reads CASSSVPRGANPSETQYF. The CDR3 nucleotides are TGTGCCAGCAGCTCGGTCCCCCGGGGGGCCAACCCCTCGGAGACCCAGTACTTC.

The V and J genes are TRBV7-2 and TRBJ2-7; D may be TRBD2 (5 bases). CDR3 size: 14 residues. CDR1 and CDR2 (germline): SGHTA, FQGNSA. V lost 3 bases, J lost 6 bases, and 15 bases lay in between. DNA of the CDR3: TGTGCCAGCAGCTTCGGAGGTGGGTGGTCCGAGCAGTACTTC. Translation: CASSFGGGWSEQYF.

V gene TRBV5-1 combines with J gene TRBJ2-5; D may be TRBD1 or TRBD2 (6 bases each). V lost 3 bases to trimming and J lost 5 bases, with 14 bases between them. Germline CDR1 SGHRS, CDR2 YFSETQ. The CDR3 is 14 residues long. The CDR3 DNA is TGCGCCAGCAGCTGGACGGGGGCCGCGGAGACCCAGTACTTC. Protein: CASSWTGAAETQYF.

This clonotype was seen only a few times. The chain carries TRBV7-9 and TRBJ1-1; D remains ambiguous. The CDR3 consists of 13 residues. The germline CDR1 and CDR2 sequences are SEHNR and FQNEAQ (reference sequence). Deletions cut 5 bases from V and 4 bases from J, with 11 bases between. CDR3 region: CASSPSEGTEAFF. In DNA, the CDR3 is TGTGCCAGCAGCCCCTCCGAGGGCACTGAAGCTTTCTTT.

The chain links TRBV6-1 to TRBJ1-1; D not resolved. The ends were cut back, 5 bases at V and 3 bases at J, with 10 bases in the middle. This CDR3 is built from 13 residues. Germline lookup yields CDR1 MNHNS and CDR2 SASEGT. The chain's CDR3 is CASSYRADTEAFF. CDR3 coding DNA: TGTGCCAGCAGTTATAGGGCGGACACTGAAGCTTTCTTT.

This clonotype has more than one count but fewer than ten. The chain joins TRBV4-3 to TRBJ2-1; TRBD2 agrees at 12 bases. Germline values: CDR1 LGHNA, CDR2 YSLEER. The CDR3 has 16 residues. With 6 bases clipped from V and 6 bases from J, the junction kept 9 bases outside the gene matches. The CDR3 sequence: CASSSPASGGGNEQFF. In nucleotides, the CDR3 is TGCGCCAGCAGTTCACCCGCTAGCGGGGGGGGCAATGAGCAGTTCTTC.

The rearrangement uses TRBV7-9 and TRBJ1-1; D ambiguous. The CDR3 covers 15 residues. V lost 1 base, J lost 0 bases, and 9 bases lay in between. Per the germline V gene, CDR1 is SEHNR and CDR2 is FQNEAQ (reference sequence). CDR3 DNA: TGTGCCAGCAGCTTAGTCCCGGGATTGAACACTGAAGCTTTCTTT. It translates to CASSLVPGLNTEAFF. Based on the CDR3 plus reference TRBV7-9 and TRBJ1-1, the full variable domain is DTGVSQNPRHKITKRGQNVTFRCDPISEHNRLYWYRQTLGQGPEFLTYFQNEAQLEKSRLLSDRFSAERPKGSFSTLEIQRTEQGDSAMYLCASSLVPGLNTEAFFGQGTRLTVV.

This clonotype was seen just once. Compared with germline, one end of the junction differs, possibly owing to a read error. The chain couples TRBV6-8 to TRBJ2-7; perhaps D is TRBD1 or TRBD2 (5 bases each). This CDR3 has 11 amino acids. Per germline, CDR1 MNHGY and CDR2 SAAAGT. The CDR3 region has the DNA TGTGCCAGCGGTCTCTGGGACGAGCAGCACTTC. It specifies CASGLWDEQHF.

The J gene is TRBJ2-7, the V gene TRBV20-1; 14 bases agree with TRBD2. The CDR3 length is 20 residues. CDR1 is DFQATT and CDR2 is SNEGSKA in the germline V gene (reference sequence). CDR3 residues: CSAKPGLAGAGDLSSYEQYF. The CDR3 nucleotides are TGCAGCGCGAAGCCGGGACTAGCGGGAGCAGGGGATCTAAGCTCCTACGAGCAGTACTTC.

V and J are TRBV11-3 and TRBJ2-2; maybe TRBD1 (6 bases). The V gene lost 5 bases and the J gene lost 9 bases, with 13 bases spanning the gap. The CDR3 runs to 13 residues. The germline V gene encodes CDR1 SGHNT and CDR2 YENEEA. The CDR3 nucleotides are TGTGCCAGCAGCCCGGGACACGACCGGGAGCTGTTTTTT. This translates into CASSPGHDRELFF.

The V gene is TRBV12-5, the J gene TRBJ1-2; D is undetermined. Germline V gene data show CDR1 as LGHNT and CDR2 as FRNRAP. The CDR3 runs to 14 residues. Trimming shortened V by 1 base and J by 0 bases, and 6 bases separated the two germline ends. The CDR3 bases are TGTGCTAGTGGTTTGGGGGGAACTAACTATGGCTACACCTTC. Amino acids: CASGLGGTNYGYTF.

This clonotype appeared a few times. The chain is built from TRBV7-2 and TRBJ1-2; tentative D call: TRBD1 (5 bases). This CDR3 region has 13 residues. Germline V gives CDR1 SGHTA, CDR2 FQGNSA. V was cut by 5 bases and J by 3 bases, with 10 bases left in between. The CDR3 is CASSPGPDYGYTF. CDR3 coding DNA: TGTGCCAGCAGCCCGGGGCCGGACTATGGCTACACCTTC.

The chain links TRBV7-2 to TRBJ1-1; D gene ambiguous. Per germline, CDR1 SGHTA and CDR2 FQGNSA. The CDR3 covers 14 residues. With 0 bases removed from V and 4 bases from J, the gap between germline ends came to 9 bases. In DNA, the CDR3 is TGTGCCAGCAGCTTAGCGCAGGCCAGCACTGAAGCTTTCTTT. Its protein product is CASSLAQASTEAFF.

V gene TRBV4-1 combines with J gene TRBJ2-3; perhaps TRBD2 as D (5 bases). In germline, CDR1 is MGHRA, CDR2 YSYEKL. The CDR3 sequence is 16 residues long. V was shortened by 4 bases and J by 2 bases, with 16 bases between the two germline ends. CDR3 nucleotide sequence: TGCGCCAGCAGCCCCCACATAGCGACCCCCACAGATACGCAGTATTTT. Translation gives CASSPHIATPTDTQYF.

The CDR3 is CASSTYTPPYSGANVLTF. DNA for the CDR3: TGTGCCAGCAGTACTTACACACCTCCGTACTCTGGGGCCAACGTCCTGACTTTC. The chain couples TRBV12-3 or TRBV12-4 to TRBJ2-6; D remains ambiguous. The CDR3 loop spans 18 amino acids. The V gene lost 5 bases and the J gene lost 0 bases, with 17 bases spanning the gap.